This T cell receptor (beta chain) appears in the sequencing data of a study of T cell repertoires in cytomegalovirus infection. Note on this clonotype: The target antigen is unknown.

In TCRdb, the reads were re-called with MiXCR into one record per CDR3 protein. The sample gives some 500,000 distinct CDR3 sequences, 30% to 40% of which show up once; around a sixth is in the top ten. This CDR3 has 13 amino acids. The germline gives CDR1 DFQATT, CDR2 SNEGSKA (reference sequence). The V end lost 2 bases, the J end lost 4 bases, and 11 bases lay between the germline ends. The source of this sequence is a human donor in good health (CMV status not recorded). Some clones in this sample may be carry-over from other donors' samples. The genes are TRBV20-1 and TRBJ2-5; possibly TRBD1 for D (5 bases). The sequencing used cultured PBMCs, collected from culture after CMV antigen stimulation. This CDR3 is CSARHQGGETQYF. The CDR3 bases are TGCAGTGCTAGACATCAGGGTGGAGAGACCCAGTACTTC.